The 13 T cell receptor beta chains below come from one sample, sequenced in a study of control samples from healthy donors and cancer patients. Only in-frame clones appear in the TCRdb table, and some are missing; sequencing was by immunoSEQ multiplex PCR. The profile shows fewer than 200,000 clones, 70% to 90% of them singletons. The specimen sequenced was blood. Every receptor here comes from a man aged 25-45 years in good health.

The chain uses TRBV9 and TRBJ2-7; D unclear. CDR3 length equals 13 residues. Germline lookup yields CDR1 SGDLS and CDR2 YYNGEE. The germline V and J ends were trimmed by 3 bases and 5 bases, with 12 bases remaining between them. This chain's CDR3 is CASSGDLRDEQYF. In DNA form, the CDR3 reads TGTGCCAGCAGCGGAGACCTACGGGACGAGCAGTACTTC.

The J gene is TRBJ2-7, the V gene TRBV4-2; D not certain. CDR3 length: 15 residues. The V end lost 0 bases, the J end lost 1 base, and 10 bases lay between the germline ends. The V gene's germline CDR1 is LGHNA and CDR2 YNFKEQ. The CDR3 DNA reads as TGTGCCAGCAGCCAAGATCGAGACTTATCCTACGAGCAGTACTTC. This codes for CASSQDRDLSYEQYF.

This rearrangement joins TRBV27 to TRBJ1-1; D not resolved. The CDR3 loop spans 14 amino acids. Per the germline V gene, CDR1 is MNHEY and CDR2 is SMNVEV (reference sequence). V was trimmed by 6 bases and J by 8 bases, leaving 19 bases between them. The CDR3 spells CASSPYSTTGEAFF. DNA for the CDR3: TGTGCCAGCAGCCCGTACTCGACAACGGGGGAAGCTTTCTTT.

V and J are TRBV28 and TRBJ2-1; 9 nucleotides match TRBD1. The CDR3 totals 18 residues. J was trimmed by 4 bases and V by 7 bases; bases with no gene match: 17. Germline lookup yields CDR1 MDHEN and CDR2 SYDVKM. The CDR3 loop reads CASISPPPGQGSYNEQFF. The CDR3, as DNA: TGTGCCAGCATCTCCCCTCCACCGGGACAGGGATCTTACAATGAGCAGTTCTTC.

The V gene is TRBV3-1 (or the pseudogene TRBV3-2), the J gene TRBJ1-2; maybe TRBD1 (6 bases). V was trimmed by 0 bases and J by 8 bases, leaving 10 bases between them. The CDR3 length is 13 residues. From germline, CDR1 is LGHDT and CDR2 YNNKEL (reference sequence). CDR3 bases: TGTGCCAGCAGCCAAGATCTGGGGACAGGCTACACCTTC. Translated, it gives CASSQDLGTGYTF.

This rearrangement joins TRBV12-5 to TRBJ2-2; D uncertain. This CDR3 has 13 amino acids. In germline, CDR1 is LGHNT, CDR2 FRNRAP. Trimming cost V 3 bases and J 4 bases, with 6 bases left between them. CDR3 nucleotides: TGTGCTAGTGGTTTAGGGTCCACCGGGGAGCTGTTTTTT. This codes for CASGLGSTGELFF.

This clone was counted only a few times. Distinct nucleotide sequences in the sample also encode this CDR3. The chain is built from TRBV6-1 and TRBJ2-3; D gene uncertain. Germline V CDR1 and CDR2: MNHNS, SASEGT. The CDR3 spans 14 residues. The V end was cut by 1 base, the J end by 0 bases, with 5 bases between. CDR3 loop: CASSEVLSTDTQYF. CDR3 coding DNA: TGTGCCAGCAGTGAAGTTCTTAGCACAGATACGCAGTATTTT.

The gene calls are TRBV28 and TRBJ2-1; 8 bases are a match to TRBD2. Germline V gene data show CDR1 as MDHEN and CDR2 as SYDVKM. V lost 2 bases and J lost 4; bases outside the gene matches: 16. The CDR3 loop spans 19 amino acids. The CDR3 DNA reads TGTGCCAGCAGTTTAAGGGGACTAGTTATAGGGGAGATTTACAATGAGCAGTTCTTC. Its protein product is CASSLRGLVIGEIYNEQFF.

The genes are TRBV2 and TRBJ1-5; D is ambiguous. The V end lost 8 bases, the J end lost 1 base, and 9 bases lay between the germline ends. CDR1 SNHLY and CDR2 FYNNEI come from the germline V gene. This CDR3 comprises 13 residues. CDR3 residues: CASGSQSNQPQHF. The CDR3 DNA reads TGTGCCAGCGGGTCGCAGAGCAATCAGCCCCAGCATTTT. Drawing the rest from reference TRBV2 and TRBJ1-5, the complete variable domain is EPEVTQTPSHQVTQMGQEVILRCVPISNHLYFYWYRQILGQKVEFLVSFYNNEISEKSEIFDDQFSVERPDGSNFTLKIRSTKLEDSAMYFCASGSQSNQPQHFGDGTRLSIL.

The chain recombines TRBV15 with TRBJ2-7; D is uncertain. This CDR3 spans 16 amino acids. The germline gives CDR1 LNHNV, CDR2 YYDKDF (reference sequence). V was pared by 1 base and J by 3 bases, with 16 bases between. CDR3 loop: CATSRVNHKARYEQYF. For the CDR3, the DNA is TGTGCCACCAGCAGAGTGAACCATAAGGCCCGCTACGAGCAGTACTTC.

The CDR3 reads CASGDTNTGELFF. CDR3 bases: TGTGCCAGTGGTGATACGAACACCGGGGAGCTGTTTTTT. The chain has TRBV19 and TRBJ2-2; D not certain. V was pared by 8 bases and J by 0 bases, with 7 bases between. CDR3 length equals 13 residues. Germline V CDR1 and CDR2: LNHDA, SQIVND (reference sequence).

In this sample, this clone turned up once. The V call is TRBV7-9, the J call TRBJ1-5, with 8 bases that match TRBD1. Losses at the gene ends were 5 bases for V and 3 bases for J; bases not matched to a gene: 6. CDR1 is SEHNR, CDR2 FQNEAQ, per germline (reference sequence). The CDR3 has 15 residues. The CDR3 loop is CASSAMTGVNQPQHF. CDR3 bases: TGTGCCAGCAGCGCCATGACAGGGGTCAATCAGCCCCAGCATTTT.

CDR3 sequence: CSASSRGIYQPQHF. In DNA form, the CDR3 reads TGCAGTGCTAGTTCCAGGGGCATATATCAGCCCCAGCATTTT. V is TRBV20-1 and J is TRBJ1-5; TRBD1 is a possible D gene (6 bases). This CDR3 comprises 14 residues. Trimming pared 3 bases from V and 5 bases from J, leaving 14 bases between. Looked up from germline, CDR1 is DFQATT and CDR2 is SNEGSKA (reference sequence).